These 14 T cell receptor beta chains originate from one sample sequenced in a study of cytomegalovirus exposure and HLA in healthy donors. Use of 60 Vbeta and 13 Jbeta primers characterized the PCR. Clones were sequenced by immunoSEQ multiplex PCR, and TCRdb holds only the in-frame ones, with some missing. The sample carries fewer than 250,000 clones, 60% to 80% recorded once. Sequencing was performed on PBMCs. These receptors came from a woman aged 18-35 years in good health and CMV-seronegative.

This clone has only one observation. The chain carries TRBV28 and TRBJ2-3; a weak D match, TRBD2 (6 bases). This CDR3 region has 15 residues. The V end was cut by 5 bases, the J end by 7 bases, with 19 bases between. CDR1 and CDR2 from the germline V gene are MDHEN and SYDVKM. This CDR3 is CASSPGPAGMNTQYF. The DNA of the CDR3 is TGTGCCAGCAGTCCAGGTCCCGCGGGGATGAATACGCAGTATTTT.

This sequence joins TRBV2 and TRBJ2-7, with 8 bases identical to TRBD1. J lost 3 bases, V lost 10 bases, and 11 bases had no gene match. Germline CDR1 is SNHLY and CDR2 is FYNNEI. The CDR3 covers 14 residues. The CDR3: CANIAGTGFYEQYF. CDR3 nucleotides: TGTGCCAATATCGCCGGGACAGGTTTCTACGAGCAGTACTTC.

This clone turned up a few times. One end of the junction is discordant with germline, which a read error may explain. The chain has TRBV7-7 and TRBJ2-5, with 8 bases aligning to TRBD2. The CDR3 runs to 15 residues. Per germline, CDR1 SSHAT and CDR2 FNYEAQ (reference sequence). CDR3 loop: CASSRTSGHQETQYF. DNA of the CDR3: TGTGCTAGCAGCCGAACTAGCGGACACCAAGAGACCCAGTACTTC.

V gene TRBV10-3 combines with J gene TRBJ2-1, with D possibly being TRBD2 (6 bases). The V gene lost 10 bases and the J gene lost 4 bases, with 14 bases spanning the gap. The CDR3 covers 13 residues. Germline V lookup: CDR1 ENHRY, CDR2 SYGVKD. This CDR3 reads CATGDNSYNEQFF. The CDR3 nucleotides read TGTGCCACGGGAGACAACAGTTACAATGAGCAGTTCTTC.

This clone appeared a single time. The rearrangement uses TRBV9 and TRBJ2-7; 8 bases agree with TRBD1. Germline lookup yields CDR1 SGDLS and CDR2 YYNGEE. CDR3 size: 15 residues. V was pared by 2 bases and J by 2 bases, with 6 bases of the junction left unmatched. DNA of the CDR3: TGTGCCAGCAGCGTTTCAGGGGGCTCGGCCTACGAGCAGTACTTC. This gives the protein CASSVSGGSAYEQYF.

The CDR3 sequence is CASSFSPGTGQAAFF. The CDR3 DNA follows: TGTGCCAGCAGTTTCAGTCCCGGGACAGGGCAAGCAGCTTTCTTT. The V call is TRBV28, the J call TRBJ1-1; 9 bases line up with TRBD1. The CDR3 sequence is 15 residues long. The junction had 12 bases not matched to a gene; V was cut back by 3 bases and J by 10 bases. Germline loops: CDR1 MDHEN, CDR2 SYDVKM.

This clone was counted a few times. The chain uses TRBV5-4 and TRBJ1-1; TRBD1 agrees at 8 bases. This CDR3 comprises 16 residues. J gave up 6 bases and V 4 bases, and 14 bases lay outside the gene matches. The germline V gene encodes CDR1 SGHNT and CDR2 YYREEE (reference sequence). CDR3: CASSVRGTAGQAEAFF. CDR3 DNA sequence: TGTGCCAGCAGCGTGAGAGGGACAGCGGGACAGGCTGAAGCTTTCTTT.

The chain is built from TRBV19 and TRBJ1-1; the match to TRBD1 covers 9 bases. The CDR3 length is 15 residues. In germline, CDR1 is LNHDA, CDR2 SQIVND (reference sequence). V lost 6 bases to trimming and J lost 11 bases; unmatched junction nucleotides: 16. CDR3 nucleotide sequence: TGTGCCAGTAGCCCAAACAGGGGGCGTTCCGGGGAGGCTTTCTTT. Translated: CASSPNRGRSGEAFF.

The genes are TRBV10-3 and TRBJ2-5; possible D gene TRBD1, 6 bases. This CDR3 contains 14 residues. The V and J ends lost 2 bases and 2 bases respectively, with 9 bases between them. The V gene's germline CDR1 is ENHRY and CDR2 SYGVKD. As DNA, the CDR3 is TGTGCCATCAGTGAGGGACAGCTTCAAGAGACCCAGTACTTC. This encodes CAISEGQLQETQYF.

The chain uses TRBV7-9 and TRBJ2-7, with 7 bases that match TRBD2. Germline assignment: CDR1 SEHNR and CDR2 FQNEAQ (reference sequence). The trim removed 4 bases at V and 4 bases at J, leaving 10 bases unmatched. This CDR3 comprises 15 residues. As DNA, the CDR3 is TGTGCCAGCAGCTCTTTTGGCGGGAGTTCTTACGAGCAGTACTTC. Its translation: CASSSFGGSSYEQYF.

The CDR3 loop reads CASSEGAGGSYEQYF. The CDR3 region has the DNA TGTGCCAGCAGTGAAGGAGCGGGAGGTTCCTACGAGCAGTACTTC. V and J are TRBV2 and TRBJ2-7; TRBD2 agrees at 9 bases. The germline V gene has CDR1 SNHLY and CDR2 FYNNEI. CDR3 length equals 15 residues. With 1 base clipped from V and 1 base from J, the junction kept 2 bases outside the gene matches.

The rearrangement uses TRBV5-6 and TRBJ2-5, with TRBD2 matching 8 bases. The germline gives CDR1 SGHDT, CDR2 YYEEEE. Trimming took 0 bases from V and 4 from J; bases not matched to a gene: 5. This CDR3 has 15 amino acids. DNA of the CDR3: TGTGCCAGCAGCTTGGGGCTAGCGGGCGGAGAGACCCAGTACTTC. This codes for CASSLGLAGGETQYF.

The chain employs TRBV27 and TRBJ1-1, with D perhaps TRBD1 (6 bases). The germline V gene has CDR1 MNHEY and CDR2 SMNVEV (reference sequence). There are 14 residues in the CDR3. V was clipped by 2 bases and J by 4 bases, with 11 bases between them. CDR3 sequence reads: CASSLDRPSTEAFF. As DNA, the CDR3 is TGTGCCAGCAGTTTAGACAGGCCGAGCACTGAAGCTTTCTTT.

The J gene is TRBJ2-5, the V gene TRBV5-4; the match to TRBD2 covers 9 bases. The better agreement between TRBJ2-7 and the DNA end casts doubt on the J call. Per germline, CDR1 SGHNT and CDR2 YYREEE (reference sequence). The CDR3 length is 13 residues. The CDR3 bases are TGTGCCAGCAGCCCTAGCGGGAACTACGAGCAGTACTTC. This translates into CASSPSGNYEQYF.